The clone carrying this T cell receptor beta chain was seen a handful of times. The CDR3 runs to 16 residues. Germline V lookup: CDR1 MNHNS, CDR2 SASEGT. Trimming took off 5 bases at V and 10 bases at J, with 24 bases between the two ends. Each CDR3 protein is one row after TCRdb ran MiXCR on the PCR reads. The top ten clones hold less than 10% of a sample with more than 8,000 distinct CDR3 sequences, around 30% of them seen once. The data derive from a study of immune characterization of retroperitoneal liposarcoma. This clonotype was sampled from a male donor with retroperitoneal liposarcoma. The chain combines TRBV6-1 with TRBJ2-1; TRBD1 might be the D (6 bases). Source material: tumor tissue. CDR3 region: CASSPRSLTGTYEQFF. CDR3 nucleotides: TGTGCCAGCAGTCCCCGATCTCTTACAGGGACCTACGAGCAGTTCTTC.